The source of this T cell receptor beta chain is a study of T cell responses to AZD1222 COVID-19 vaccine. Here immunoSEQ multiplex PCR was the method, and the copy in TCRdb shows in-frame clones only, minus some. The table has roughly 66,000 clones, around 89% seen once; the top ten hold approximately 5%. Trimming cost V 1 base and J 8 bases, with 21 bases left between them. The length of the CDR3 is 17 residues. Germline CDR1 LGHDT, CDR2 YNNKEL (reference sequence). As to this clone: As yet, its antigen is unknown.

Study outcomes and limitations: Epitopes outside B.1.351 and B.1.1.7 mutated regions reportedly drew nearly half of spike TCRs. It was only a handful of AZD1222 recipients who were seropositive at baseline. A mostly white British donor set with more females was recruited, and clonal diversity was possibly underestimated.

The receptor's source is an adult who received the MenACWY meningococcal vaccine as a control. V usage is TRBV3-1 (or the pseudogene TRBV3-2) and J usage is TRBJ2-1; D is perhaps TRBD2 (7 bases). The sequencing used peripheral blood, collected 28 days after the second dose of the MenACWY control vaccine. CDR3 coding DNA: TGTGCCAGCAGCCAAGTGGGGTTGATATGGGGGGGCGATGAGCAGTTCTTC. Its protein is CASSQVGLIWGGDEQFF.